These 28 T cell receptor beta chains share one sample of origin, sequenced in a study of TIL therapy for anti-PD-1-resistant metastatic lung cancer. The immunoSEQ assay was v3. Using immunoSEQ multiplex PCR, the repertoire was profiled, and TCRdb retains in-frame clones only, with some absent. The sample shows about 50,000 clones, 70% to 85% of them seen only once. The time point here: pre-treatment sample, taken before nivolumab and TIL therapy. Most excised metastases sampled were pleural nodules or supraclavicular lymph nodes. The sequencing here drew on tumor tissue, taken at baseline. These receptors originate from a person between 30 and 79 years old with non-small cell lung cancer.

The rearrangement joins TRBV20-1 to TRBJ2-7; D gene unclear. CDR1 and CDR2 (germline): DFQATT, SNEGSKA (reference sequence). This CDR3 has 11 amino acids. The V end lost 5 bases, the J end lost 2 bases, and 7 bases lay between the germline ends. The DNA of the CDR3 is TGCAGTGCTCCCCTGGCCTACGAGCAGTACTTC. Its translation: CSAPLAYEQYF.

A few counts support this clone. The rearrangement uses TRBV7-9 and TRBJ2-7, with 7 positions matching TRBD2. V trimming: 1 base; J trimming: 4 bases; junction bases outside the gene matches: 7. The CDR3 spans 15 residues. CDR1 and CDR2 (germline): SEHNR, FQNEAQ (reference sequence). CDR3 region: CASSLVPSGYYEQYF. DNA of the CDR3: TGTGCCAGCAGCTTAGTGCCTAGCGGCTATTACGAGCAGTACTTC.

The rearrangement uses TRBV7-8 and TRBJ2-7, with 7 bases lining up with TRBD2. CDR1 is SGHVS, CDR2 FQNEAQ, per germline. The CDR3 contains 16 residues. V shed 1 base, J shed 2 bases, and the junction held 8 bases outside the gene matches. The CDR3 DNA reads TGTGCCAGCAGCTTAGGGCTAGCGGACGGGGCCTACGAGCAGTACTTC. Its translation: CASSLGLADGAYEQYF.

The chain carries TRBV28 and TRBJ1-2, with D maybe TRBD1 (6 bases). The CDR3 runs to 13 residues. Germline V gives CDR1 MDHEN, CDR2 SYDVKM. The V gene lost 7 bases and the J gene lost 8 bases, with 17 bases spanning the gap. DNA of the CDR3: TGTGCCAGCACCTACTTTACAGGGAAGGGCTACACCTTC. Amino acid sequence: CASTYFTGKGYTF.

This chain joins TRBV21-1 and TRBJ1-6. TRBV21-1 is tagged as a pseudogene. This CDR3 is built from 16 residues. The CDR3 loop reads CASSKEAVFYNSPLHF. The CDR3 DNA follows: TGTGCCAGCAGCAAAGAGGCTGTATTTTATAATTCACCCCTCCACTTT.

The chain combines TRBV11-2 with TRBJ2-3; a weak D match, TRBD2 (6 bases). The CDR3 totals 15 residues. Trimming shortened V by 0 bases and J by 3 bases, and 10 bases separated the two germline ends. Germline CDR1 is SGHAT and CDR2 is FQNNGV. The CDR3 loop is CASSLDGGPTDTQYF. The CDR3 DNA reads TGTGCCAGCAGCTTAGACGGAGGGCCGACAGATACGCAGTATTTT.

The chain couples TRBV5-4 to TRBJ2-7; the D is unclear. The CDR3 length is 11 residues. V was shortened by 2 bases and J by 4 bases, with 4 bases between the two germline ends. Germline V lookup: CDR1 SGHNT, CDR2 YYREEE (reference sequence). CDR3 DNA: TGTGCCAGCAGCTTCGGGTACGAGCAGTACTTC. Translation: CASSFGYEQYF. Based on the CDR3 plus reference TRBV5-4 and TRBJ2-7, the full variable domain is ETGVTQSPTHLIKTRGQQVTLRCSSQSGHNTVSWYQQALGQGPQFIFQYYREEENGRGNFPPRFSGLQFPNYSSELNVNALELDDSALYLCASSFGYEQYFGPGTRLTVT.

This clone appeared a few times. The chain is built from TRBV28 and TRBJ1-2; D is unresolved. The germline V and J ends were trimmed by 6 bases and 8 bases, with 13 bases remaining between them. Looked up from germline, CDR1 is MDHEN and CDR2 is SYDVKM. The length of the CDR3 is 12 residues. The CDR3 sequence: CASRIVSGGYTF. CDR3 DNA: TGTGCCAGCAGGATCGTCTCCGGGGGCTACACCTTC.

V usage is TRBV2 and J usage is TRBJ2-5, with D unresolved. V lost 2 bases and J lost 5, with 12 bases in between. The CDR3 is made up of 14 amino acids. Germline V CDR1 and CDR2: SNHLY, FYNNEI. The chain's CDR3 is CASSESTLGETQYF. CDR3 coding DNA: TGTGCCAGCAGTGAATCGACCCTGGGGGAGACCCAGTACTTC.

The rearrangement joins TRBV9 to TRBJ1-3; D may be TRBD1 (6 bases). V lost 0 bases, J lost 3 bases, and 7 bases lay in between. The germline V gene has CDR1 SGDLS and CDR2 YYNGEE. CDR3 length: 14 residues. DNA of the CDR3: TGTGCCAGCAGCGTAGGGACAGTTGGAAACACCATATATTTT. The encoded protein is CASSVGTVGNTIYF.

The CDR3 DNA follows: TGTGCCAGCAGCCGGCTAGCGCAGAGCAACACCGGGGAGCTGTTTTTT. Residues: CASSRLAQSNTGELFF. The rearrangement uses TRBV7-9 and TRBJ2-2; a weak D match, TRBD2 (6 bases). V shed 5 bases and J shed 2 bases, with 15 bases lying between them. Germline V gene sequence: CDR1 SEHNR, CDR2 FQNEAQ (reference sequence). The CDR3 has 16 residues.

The gene calls are TRBV15 and TRBJ2-5, with D perhaps assigned TRBD1 or TRBD2 (6 bases each). V lost 8 bases, J lost 4 bases, and 14 bases lay in between. The CDR3 consists of 13 residues. Per germline, CDR1 LNHNV and CDR2 YYDKDF (reference sequence). CDR3 coding DNA: TGTGCCACCGGTCTGGGGGGCAGAGAGACCCAGTACTTC. Protein: CATGLGGRETQYF. The complete variable domain, with remaining parts taken from reference TRBV15 and TRBJ2-5, reads DAMVIQNPRYQVTQFGKPVTLSCSQTLNHNVMYWYQQKSSQAPKLLFHYYDKDFNNEADTPDNFQSRRPNTSFCFLDIRSPGLGDTAMYLCATGLGGRETQYFGPGTRLLVL.

V usage is TRBV4-3 and J usage is TRBJ2-1; the D gene could be TRBD1 or TRBD2 (5 bases each). Germline CDR1 and CDR2: LGHNA and YSLEER. The CDR3 contains 15 residues. Between the trimmed V and J ends, which lost 0 bases and 6 bases, there was a span of 12 bases. The CDR3 DNA is TGCGCCAGCAGCCAAGACGGGACGGGGTTCAATGAGCAGTTCTTC. Its protein product is CASSQDGTGFNEQFF.

There are a few counts of this clone. The V and J genes are TRBV6-1 and TRBJ2-1; weak D call: TRBD1 (6 bases). The germline V gene encodes CDR1 MNHNS and CDR2 SASEGT. This CDR3 has 17 amino acids. Trimming removed 1 base at V and 1 base at J, with 14 bases between. The CDR3 DNA follows: TGTGCCAGCAGTGAAGGGTTAGGGCAGGGGTCCTACAATGAGCAGTTCTTC. As protein: CASSEGLGQGSYNEQFF.

This chain links TRBV5-8 with TRBJ2-7; the D gene is possibly TRBD1 (5 bases). Germline assignment: CDR1 SGHTS and CDR2 YDEGEE. CDR3 length: 14 residues. V was shortened by 5 bases and J by 2 bases, with 14 bases between the two germline ends. The CDR3 sequence is CASRHPGSPYEQYF. The DNA of the CDR3 is TGTGCCAGCAGACATCCAGGGTCCCCCTACGAGCAGTACTTC.

This chain joins TRBV7-2 and TRBJ2-3; D call uncertain. This CDR3 comprises 11 residues. The V gene lost 3 bases and the J gene lost 7 bases, with 5 bases spanning the gap. The germline V gene encodes CDR1 SGHTA and CDR2 FQGNSA. The CDR3 here is CASSFGNTQYF. The CDR3, as DNA: TGTGCCAGCAGCTTTGGAAATACGCAGTATTTT.

The CDR3 region has the DNA TGCGCCAGCAGGCAGGGGGCCTTAAAGAATGAAAAACTGTTTTTT. Its protein is CASRQGALKNEKLFF. This chain uses TRBV5-1 with TRBJ1-4; 8 bases fit TRBD1. With V trimmed by 5 bases and J by 5 bases, 8 bases remained unmatched. CDR3 length: 15 residues. Germline assignment: CDR1 SGHRS and CDR2 YFSETQ.

CDR3 DNA: TGTGCCAGCACCGAGCAGGGACCATCCTATGGCTACACCTTC. This codes for CASTEQGPSYGYTF. The rearrangement joins TRBV2 to TRBJ1-2, with a weak D call TRBD1 (5 bases). V shed 7 bases and J shed 4 bases, with 16 bases lying between them. CDR3 length: 14 amino acids. Germline loops: CDR1 SNHLY, CDR2 FYNNEI.

The rearrangement joins TRBV5-1 to TRBJ1-1; 9 positions agree with TRBD1. Trimming removed 4 bases from V and 6 bases from J; junction bases left unmatched: 7. Germline CDR1 is SGHRS and CDR2 is YFSETQ. The CDR3 is 14 amino acids. CDR3 in amino acids: CASSVGTGPPEAFF. CDR3 in DNA: TGCGCCAGCAGCGTCGGGACAGGGCCTCCTGAAGCTTTCTTT.

The rearrangement uses TRBV7-2 and TRBJ2-5; 8 bases fit TRBD2. The CDR3 length is 16 residues. Germline loops: CDR1 SGHTA, CDR2 FQGNSA. V shed 5 bases and J 5 bases; nucleotides not matched to a gene: 13. CDR3 residues: CASSRGGGPGGETQYF. The DNA of the CDR3 is TGTGCCAGCAGCAGAGGCGGAGGGCCGGGGGGGGAGACCCAGTACTTC.

The chain joins TRBV27 to TRBJ2-5, with 9 nucleotides matching TRBD2. The trim removed 5 bases at V and 5 bases at J, leaving 15 bases unmatched. The CDR3 is 17 residues long. The V gene's germline CDR1 is MNHEY and CDR2 SMNVEV (reference sequence). The CDR3 DNA reads as TGTGCCAGCAGTCCCACCCCCTCTAGCGGGACGGGTGAGACCCAGTACTTC. Protein: CASSPTPSSGTGETQYF.

This clone was counted only a few times. This chain joins TRBV7-2 and TRBJ2-3; D is unclear. This CDR3 is 15 amino acids long. V was pared by 3 bases and J by 7 bases, with 17 bases between. CDR1 SGHTA and CDR2 FQGNSA come from the germline V gene. The CDR3 is CASSFGPDVLNTQYF. CDR3 DNA sequence: TGTGCCAGCAGCTTCGGACCCGACGTGTTAAATACGCAGTATTTT.

On this clone itself: At one end the junction does not follow the germline gene, possibly because of a read error. CDR3 region: CASTLADNEQFF. In DNA form, the CDR3 reads TGTGCCAGCACCTTGGCGGACAATGAGCAGTTCTTC. The gene calls are TRBV5-5 and TRBJ2-1, with D hard to call. Looked up from germline, CDR1 is SGHKS and CDR2 is YYEKEE (reference sequence). CDR3 size: 12 residues.

This clone was detected only once. The DNA of the CDR3 is TGTGCCAGCAGCGTAGGAGGGGCAGGGGCCTACGAGCAGTACTTC. It yields the protein CASSVGGAGAYEQYF. V usage is TRBV9 and J usage is TRBJ2-7, with D possibly being TRBD1 (6 bases). CDR3 length: 15 residues. The germline V gene has CDR1 SGDLS and CDR2 YYNGEE. The V gene lost 0 bases and the J gene lost 2 bases, with 12 bases spanning the gap.

The rearrangement joins TRBV5-6 to TRBJ2-1, with D unresolved. The germline CDR1 and CDR2 sequences are SGHDT and YYEEEE. The V end was cut by 0 bases, the J end by 0 bases, with 7 bases between. The CDR3 is 15 residues long. CDR3 sequence (DNA): TGTGCCAGCAGCTTGGCCTACAGCTCCTACAATGAGCAGTTCTTC. Translating gives CASSLAYSSYNEQFF.

The gene calls are TRBV20-1 and TRBJ1-2; D is possibly TRBD1 (5 bases). Germline V lookup: CDR1 DFQATT, CDR2 SNEGSKA (reference sequence). The CDR3 is 11 residues long. V was trimmed by 5 bases and J by 3 bases, leaving 7 bases between them. The CDR3 loop reads CSAARDYGYTF. The CDR3 region has the DNA TGCAGTGCTGCCAGGGACTATGGCTACACCTTC.

The gene calls are TRBV2 and TRBJ2-1; TRBD2 aligns across 8 bases. This CDR3 comprises 12 residues. Germline V gives CDR1 SNHLY, CDR2 FYNNEI. Trimming cost V 8 bases and J 8 bases; bases outside gene matches: 5. CDR3 DNA: TGTGCCAGCCGGGGACTAGTCGATGAGCAGTTCTTC. Translated: CASRGLVDEQFF.

On this clone: One end of the junction is discordant with germline, which a read error may explain. The chain carries TRBV6-1 and TRBJ1-3; D gene uncertain. CDR3 length: 15 residues. Germline CDR1 and CDR2: MNHNS and SASEGT. CDR3 residues: CASREGMMAGNTIYF. CDR3 in DNA: TGTGCCAGCAGAGAAGGAATGATGGCTGGAAACACCATATATTTT.